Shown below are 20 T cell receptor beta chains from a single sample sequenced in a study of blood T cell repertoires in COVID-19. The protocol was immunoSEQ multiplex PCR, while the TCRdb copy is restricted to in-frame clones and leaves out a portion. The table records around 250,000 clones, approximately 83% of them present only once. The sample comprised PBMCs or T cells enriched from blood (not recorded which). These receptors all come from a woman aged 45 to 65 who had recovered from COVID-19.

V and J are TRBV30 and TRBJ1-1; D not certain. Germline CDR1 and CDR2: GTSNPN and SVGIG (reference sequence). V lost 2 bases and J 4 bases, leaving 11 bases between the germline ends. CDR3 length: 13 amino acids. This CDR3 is CAWSSHTATEAFF. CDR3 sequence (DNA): TGTGCCTGGAGTTCCCACACAGCCACTGAAGCTTTCTTT.

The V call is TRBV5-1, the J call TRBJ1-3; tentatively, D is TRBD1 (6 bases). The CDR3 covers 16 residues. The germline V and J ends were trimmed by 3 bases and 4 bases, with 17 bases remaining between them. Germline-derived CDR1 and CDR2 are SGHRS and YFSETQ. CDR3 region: CASSWGPGTQGNTIYF. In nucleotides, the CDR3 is TGCGCCAGCAGCTGGGGTCCCGGGACACAAGGAAACACCATATATTTT.

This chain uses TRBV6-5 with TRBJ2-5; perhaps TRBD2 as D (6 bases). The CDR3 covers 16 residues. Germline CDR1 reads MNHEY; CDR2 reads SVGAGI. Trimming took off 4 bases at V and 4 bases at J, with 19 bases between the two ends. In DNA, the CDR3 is TGTGCCAGCAGTTCCACCGGCCGTCTGGGAGGAGAGACCCAGTACTTC. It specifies CASSSTGRLGGETQYF.

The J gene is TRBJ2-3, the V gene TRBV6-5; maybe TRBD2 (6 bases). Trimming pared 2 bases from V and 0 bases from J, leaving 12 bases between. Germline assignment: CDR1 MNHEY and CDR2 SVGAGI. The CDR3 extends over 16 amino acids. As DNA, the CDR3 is TGTGCCAGCAGTTACGGCGGGGTCCGTAGCACAGATACGCAGTATTTT. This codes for CASSYGGVRSTDTQYF.

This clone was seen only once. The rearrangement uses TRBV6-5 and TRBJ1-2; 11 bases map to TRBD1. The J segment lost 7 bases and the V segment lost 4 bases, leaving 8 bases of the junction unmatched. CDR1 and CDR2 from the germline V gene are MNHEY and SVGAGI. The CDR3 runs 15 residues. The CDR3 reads CASSLGQGALVGYTF. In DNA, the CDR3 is TGTGCCAGCAGTTTAGGACAGGGGGCTCTGGTTGGCTACACCTTC.

The CDR3 reads CASSQSYGGAPSYSNQPQHF. The CDR3 bases are TGCGCCAGCAGTCAATCGTACGGCGGGGCCCCTTCCTATAGCAATCAGCCCCAGCATTTT. V usage is TRBV23-1 and J usage is TRBJ1-5; tentative D call: TRBD1 (5 bases). TRBV23-1 is placed among ORFs of uncertain function. V dropped 0 bases and J dropped 0 bases, with 21 bases sitting between them. This CDR3 region has 20 residues.

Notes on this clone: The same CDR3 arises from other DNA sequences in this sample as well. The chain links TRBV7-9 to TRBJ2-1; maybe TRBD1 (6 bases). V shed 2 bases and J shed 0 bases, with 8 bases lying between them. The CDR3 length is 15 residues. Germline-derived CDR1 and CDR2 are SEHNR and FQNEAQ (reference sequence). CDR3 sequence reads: CASSLTGSSYNEQFF. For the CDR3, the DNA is TGTGCCAGCAGCTTAACAGGGAGCTCCTACAATGAGCAGTTCTTC.

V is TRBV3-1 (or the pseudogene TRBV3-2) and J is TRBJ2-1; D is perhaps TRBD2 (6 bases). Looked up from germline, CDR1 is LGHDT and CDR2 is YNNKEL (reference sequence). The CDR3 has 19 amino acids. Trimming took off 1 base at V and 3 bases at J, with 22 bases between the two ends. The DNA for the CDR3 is TGTGCCAGCAGCCAAGGGCCCAGGTTTCTGGCGGGATTCTACAATGAGCAGTTCTTC. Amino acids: CASSQGPRFLAGFYNEQFF.

In nucleotides, the CDR3 is TGCGCCAGCAGCCCAGACAGGGGGCAGGGCTATGGCTACACCTTC. This codes for CASSPDRGQGYGYTF. This chain joins TRBV5-1 and TRBJ1-2; TRBD1 agrees at 10 bases. The CDR3 contains 15 residues. J lost 4 bases, V lost 4 bases, and 7 bases had no gene match. CDR1 is SGHRS, CDR2 YFSETQ, per germline.

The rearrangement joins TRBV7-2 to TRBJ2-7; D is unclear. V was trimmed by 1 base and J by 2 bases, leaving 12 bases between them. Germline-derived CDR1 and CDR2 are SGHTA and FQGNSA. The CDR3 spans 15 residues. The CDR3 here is CASSLVSAVAYEQYF. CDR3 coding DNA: TGTGCCAGCAGCTTAGTTTCTGCGGTTGCCTACGAGCAGTACTTC.

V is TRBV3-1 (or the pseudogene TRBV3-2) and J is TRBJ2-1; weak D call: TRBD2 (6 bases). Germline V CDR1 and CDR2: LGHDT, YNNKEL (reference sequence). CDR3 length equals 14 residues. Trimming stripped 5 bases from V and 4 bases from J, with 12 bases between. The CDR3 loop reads CASSSWDLYNEQFF. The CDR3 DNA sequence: TGTGCCAGCAGCTCGTGGGACTTGTACAATGAGCAGTTCTTC.

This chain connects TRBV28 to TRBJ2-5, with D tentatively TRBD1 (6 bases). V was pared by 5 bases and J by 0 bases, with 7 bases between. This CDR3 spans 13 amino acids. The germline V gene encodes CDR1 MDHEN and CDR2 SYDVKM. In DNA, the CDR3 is TGTGCCAGCAGTGGGGACAACCAAGAGACCCAGTACTTC. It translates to CASSGDNQETQYF. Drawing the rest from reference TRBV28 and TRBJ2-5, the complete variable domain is DVKVTQSSRYLVKRTGEKVFLECVQDMDHENMFWYRQDPGLGLRLIYFSYDVKMKEKGDIPEGYSVSREKKERFSLILESASTNQTSMYLCASSGDNQETQYFGPGTRLLVL.

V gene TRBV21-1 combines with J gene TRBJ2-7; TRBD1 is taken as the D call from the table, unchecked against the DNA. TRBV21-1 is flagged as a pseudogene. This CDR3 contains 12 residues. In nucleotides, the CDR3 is TGTGCCAGCAGCAAATTCCCCAGGGGGCTGTACTTC. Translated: CASSKFPRGLYF.

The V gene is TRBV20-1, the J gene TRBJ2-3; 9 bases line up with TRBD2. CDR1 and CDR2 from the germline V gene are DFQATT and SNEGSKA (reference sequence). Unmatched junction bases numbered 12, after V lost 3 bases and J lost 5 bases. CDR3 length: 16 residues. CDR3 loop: CSASTGASGILDTQYF. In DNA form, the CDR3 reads TGCAGTGCTAGTACGGGTGCTAGCGGGATTCTAGATACGCAGTATTTT.

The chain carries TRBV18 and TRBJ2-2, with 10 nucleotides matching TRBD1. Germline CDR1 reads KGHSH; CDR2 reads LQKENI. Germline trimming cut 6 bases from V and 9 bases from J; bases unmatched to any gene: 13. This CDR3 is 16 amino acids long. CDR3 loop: CASSPGTGVGIRELFF. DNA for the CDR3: TGTGCCAGCTCCCCCGGGACAGGGGTTGGTATCCGGGAGCTGTTTTTT.

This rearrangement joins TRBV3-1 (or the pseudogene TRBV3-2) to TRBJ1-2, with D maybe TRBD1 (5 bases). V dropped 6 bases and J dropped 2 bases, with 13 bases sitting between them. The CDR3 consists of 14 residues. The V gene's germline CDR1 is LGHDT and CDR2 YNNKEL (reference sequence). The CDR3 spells CASSHYQGNYGYTF. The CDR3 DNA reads TGTGCCAGCAGTCACTATCAGGGAAACTATGGCTACACCTTC.

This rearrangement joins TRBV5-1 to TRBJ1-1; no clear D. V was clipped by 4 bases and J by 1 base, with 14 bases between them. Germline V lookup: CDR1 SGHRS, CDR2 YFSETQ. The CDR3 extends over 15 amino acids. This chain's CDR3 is CASSRWASENTEAFF. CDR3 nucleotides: TGCGCCAGCAGCCGCTGGGCCAGTGAGAACACTGAAGCTTTCTTT.

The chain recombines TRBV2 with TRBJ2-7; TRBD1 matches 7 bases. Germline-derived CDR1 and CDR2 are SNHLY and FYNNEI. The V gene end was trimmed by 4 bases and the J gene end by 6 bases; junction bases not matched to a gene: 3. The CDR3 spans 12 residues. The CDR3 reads CASSAQGLEQYF. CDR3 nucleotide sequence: TGTGCCAGCAGTGCACAGGGGCTCGAGCAGTACTTC. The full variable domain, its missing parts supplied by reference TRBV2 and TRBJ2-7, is EPEVTQTPSHQVTQMGQEVILRCVPISNHLYFYWYRQILGQKVEFLVSFYNNEISEKSEIFDDQFSVERPDGSNFTLKIRSTKLEDSAMYFCASSAQGLEQYFGPGTRLTVT.

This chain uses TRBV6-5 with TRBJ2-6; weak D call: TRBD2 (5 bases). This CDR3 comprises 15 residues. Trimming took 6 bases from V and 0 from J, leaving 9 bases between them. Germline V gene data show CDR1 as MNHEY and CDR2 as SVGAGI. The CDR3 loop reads CASSLDYSGANVLTF. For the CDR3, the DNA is TGTGCCAGCAGCCTAGACTACTCTGGGGCCAACGTCCTGACTTTC.

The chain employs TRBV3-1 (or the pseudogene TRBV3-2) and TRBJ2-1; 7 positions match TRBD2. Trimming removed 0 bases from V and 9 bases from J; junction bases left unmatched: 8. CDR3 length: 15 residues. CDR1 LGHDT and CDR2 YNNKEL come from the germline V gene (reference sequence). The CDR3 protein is CASSQDLSGWSEQFF. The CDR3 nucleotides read TGTGCCAGCAGCCAAGATCTTAGCGGGTGGTCTGAGCAGTTCTTC.